Below are 8 T cell receptor beta chains sequenced from a single sample in a study of OX40 agonist ivuxolimab in advanced cancers. Clones were read by immunoSEQ multiplex PCR, and TCRdb kept only the in-frame ones, dropping some. The repertoire holds 70,000 to 95,000 clones, with 80% to 95% as singletons. The input for sequencing was CD4+ or CD8+ T cells sorted from blood, taken in a trial of the OX40 agonist ivuxolimab. Source of these receptors: an adult with an advanced solid tumor such as melanoma, head and neck, liver or kidney cancer.

The chain has TRBV7-2 and TRBJ2-1; D gene uncertain. In germline, CDR1 is SGHTA, CDR2 FQGNSA. V was clipped by 3 bases and J by 5 bases, with 11 bases between them. CDR3 size: 14 residues. The CDR3: CASSFQGRNNEQFF. The CDR3 bases are TGTGCCAGCAGCTTTCAAGGCAGAAACAATGAGCAGTTCTTC. The complete variable domain, with remaining parts taken from reference TRBV7-2 and TRBJ2-1, reads GAGVSQSPSNKVTEKGKDVELRCDPISGHTALYWYRQSLGQGLEFLIYFQGNSAPDKSGLPSDRFSAERTGGSVSTLTIQRTQQEDSAVYLCASSFQGRNNEQFFGPGTRLTVL.

The rearrangement joins TRBV5-1 to TRBJ2-3; 11 bases align to TRBD2. This CDR3 spans 16 amino acids. J lost 2 bases, V lost 4 bases, and 6 bases had no gene match. CDR1 SGHRS and CDR2 YFSETQ come from the germline V gene. CDR3 in amino acids: CASSALTSGATDTQYF. Written as DNA, the CDR3 is TGCGCCAGCAGCGCCCTGACTAGCGGGGCCACAGATACGCAGTATTTT. Variable domain in full (rest from reference TRBV5-1 and TRBJ2-3): KAGVTQTPRYLIKTRGQQVTLSCSPISGHRSVSWYQQTPGQGLQFLFEYFSETQRNKGNFPGRFSGRQFSNSRSEMNVSTLELGDSALYLCASSALTSGATDTQYFGPGTRLTVL.

This chain links TRBV19 with TRBJ2-3; either TRBD1 or TRBD2 may fit D (5 bases each). From germline, CDR1 is LNHDA and CDR2 SQIVND (reference sequence). The CDR3 spans 14 residues. Trimming stripped 7 bases from V and 4 bases from J, with 15 bases between. CDR3 amino acids: CASTRDGAADTQYF. In nucleotides, the CDR3 is TGTGCCAGTACTAGGGACGGAGCCGCAGATACGCAGTATTTT. The whole variable domain, filled in from reference TRBV19 and TRBJ2-3, reads DGGITQSPKYLFRKEGQNVTLSCEQNLNHDAMYWYRQDPGQGLRLIYYSQIVNDFQKGDIAEGYSVSREKKESFPLTVTSAQKNPTAFYLCASTRDGAADTQYFGPGTRLTVL.

The rearrangement uses TRBV11-2 and TRBJ2-3; D perhaps matches TRBD2 (6 bases). Germline CDR1 and CDR2: SGHAT and FQNNGV. The CDR3 has 15 residues. Trimming shortened V by 3 bases and J by 3 bases, and 13 bases separated the two germline ends. The CDR3 region is CASSFSGTETDTQYF. In DNA, the CDR3 is TGTGCCAGCAGCTTCTCCGGGACTGAGACAGATACGCAGTATTTT.

The chain uses TRBV7-2 and TRBJ1-5; no clear D gene. With 5 bases removed from V and 1 base from J, the gap between germline ends came to 6 bases. Germline CDR1 reads SGHTA; CDR2 reads FQGNSA. This CDR3 spans 13 amino acids. The DNA of the CDR3 is TGTGCCAGCAGCCCCTCAAGCAATCAGCCCCAGCATTTT. Protein sequence: CASSPSSNQPQHF.

The chain has TRBV5-1 and TRBJ2-7; D remains ambiguous. This CDR3 is built from 14 residues. The ends were cut back, 0 bases at V and 1 base at J, with 8 bases in the middle. The germline V gene encodes CDR1 SGHRS and CDR2 YFSETQ. This CDR3 is CASSLALGSYEQYF. The CDR3 DNA reads as TGCGCCAGCAGCTTGGCCCTGGGGTCCTACGAGCAGTACTTC.

This clone occurred once. CDR3 in DNA: TGTGCCAGCAGTTTAAGGAAGACTCGGAACACCGGGGAGCTGTTTTTT. Its translation is CASSLRKTRNTGELFF. V gene TRBV27 combines with J gene TRBJ2-2, with D unresolved. CDR1 is MNHEY and CDR2 is SMNVEV in the germline V gene (reference sequence). CDR3 length: 16 residues. The ends were cut back, 2 bases at V and 1 base at J, with 11 bases in the middle.

The J gene is TRBJ2-6, the V gene TRBV5-4; no reliable D call. Trimming stripped 2 bases from V and 0 bases from J, with 0 bases between. Germline loops: CDR1 SGHNT, CDR2 YYREEE (reference sequence). The CDR3 consists of 13 residues. The CDR3 nucleotides are TGTGCCAGCAGCTTCTCTGGGGCCAACGTCCTGACTTTC. This codes for CASSFSGANVLTF.